Each of the 27 T cell receptor beta chains below was sequenced from the same sample in a study of identical twins. TCRdb processed the 5' RACE reads anew with MiXCR; each CDR3 protein has one entry. The repertoire holds 350,000 to 450,000 distinct CDR3 sequences, with about 18% as singletons. Sequencing was performed on naive T cells sorted from blood. Source of these receptors: a man aged 50 or older in good health.

This clonotype has ten or more counts. The chain employs TRBV5-1 and TRBJ2-1, with a possible D match to TRBD2 (5 bases). This CDR3 comprises 14 residues. CDR1 is SGHRS and CDR2 is YFSETQ in the germline V gene. V was clipped by 1 base and J by 2 bases, with 7 bases between them. CDR3 loop: CASSLPGTYNEQFF. CDR3 in DNA: TGCGCCAGCAGCTTGCCCGGGACCTACAATGAGCAGTTCTTC. Full variable domain (outside the CDR3, taken from reference TRBV5-1 and TRBJ2-1): KAGVTQTPRYLIKTRGQQVTLSCSPISGHRSVSWYQQTPGQGLQFLFEYFSETQRNKGNFPGRFSGRQFSNSRSEMNVSTLELGDSALYLCASSLPGTYNEQFFGPGTRLTVL.

There are a few counts of this clonotype. The CDR3 reads CAISEFRETQYF. Here the CDR3 DNA reads TGTGCCATCAGTGAGTTCCGAGAGACCCAGTACTTC. The chain links TRBV10-3 to TRBJ2-5, with no clear D. The ends were cut back, 1 base at V and 4 bases at J, with 4 bases in the middle. Germline V gene data show CDR1 as ENHRY and CDR2 as SYGVKD. The CDR3 spans 12 residues.

This clonotype was observed a handful of times. The chain joins TRBV5-1 to TRBJ2-3, with 13 bases lining up with TRBD2. CDR1 and CDR2 (germline): SGHRS, YFSETQ. V lost 2 bases to trimming and J lost 6 bases; unmatched junction nucleotides: 6. This CDR3 is 16 amino acids long. The CDR3 spells CASSFGLAGAADTQYF. The CDR3 DNA reads TGCGCCAGCAGCTTCGGACTAGCGGGGGCGGCGGATACGCAGTATTTT.

The chain employs TRBV19 and TRBJ1-6; D is unresolved. The CDR3 covers 12 residues. CDR1 and CDR2 (germline): LNHDA, SQIVND (reference sequence). V gave up 3 bases and J gave up 9 bases, with 6 bases separating them. The CDR3 bases are TGTGCCAGTAGTATGACAAGTTCACCCCTCCACTTT. Translating gives CASSMTSSPLHF.

This clonotype turned up a few times. V is TRBV29-1 and J is TRBJ1-1; 9 bases map to TRBD1. Per the germline V gene, CDR1 is SQVTM and CDR2 is ANQGSEA. Trimming took 7 bases from V and 4 from J; bases not matched to a gene: 7. CDR3 length: 13 residues. CDR3 in amino acids: CSGEGQGGTEAFF. As DNA, the CDR3 is TGCAGCGGAGAGGGACAGGGTGGCACTGAAGCTTTCTTT.

This chain joins TRBV30 and TRBJ2-1, with 8 nucleotides matching TRBD2. Germline values: CDR1 GTSNPN, CDR2 SVGIG (reference sequence). CDR3 length equals 14 residues. The V segment lost 2 bases and the J segment 9 bases; nucleotides outside the gene matches: 9. The DNA of the CDR3 is TGTGCCTGGAGTACGAGGGGAAGCGGGGGTGAGCAGTTCTTC. It translates to CAWSTRGSGGEQFF.

This clonotype was seen only a few times. The chain recombines TRBV11-2 with TRBJ1-1; D unresolved. The CDR3 covers 11 residues. CDR1 SGHAT and CDR2 FQNNGV come from the germline V gene. Trimming removed 6 bases at V and 5 bases at J, with 7 bases between. In DNA, the CDR3 is TGTGCCAGCAGACTCGGAACTGAAGCTTTCTTT. Its protein product is CASRLGTEAFF.

Ten or more counts support this clonotype. The gene calls are TRBV10-3 and TRBJ2-1; tentative D call: TRBD1 (7 bases). The CDR3 runs 15 residues. From germline, CDR1 is ENHRY and CDR2 SYGVKD. Trimming took 6 bases from V and 4 from J, leaving 16 bases between them. The CDR3 nucleotides are TGTGCCATCAGGTTTCAGGGGGGCAATTACAATGAGCAGTTCTTC. Translation gives CAIRFQGGNYNEQFF.

At least ten counts were recorded for this clonotype. The chain combines TRBV5-1 with TRBJ2-7, with 10 bases that match TRBD1. Trimming cost V 4 bases and J 6 bases; bases outside gene matches: 1. The CDR3 totals 12 residues. CDR1 is SGHRS and CDR2 is YFSETQ in the germline V gene. The CDR3 DNA is TGCGCCAGCAGCCGGGACAGGGGCGAGCAGTACTTC. Protein sequence: CASSRDRGEQYF.

The V call is TRBV7-2, the J call TRBJ1-2, with D uncertain. CDR3 length equals 13 residues. Germline assignment: CDR1 SGHTA and CDR2 FQGNSA. V was trimmed by 3 bases and J by 4 bases, leaving 9 bases between them. The CDR3 loop reads CASSLDGTYGYTF. The DNA of the CDR3 is TGTGCCAGCAGCTTGGACGGAACCTATGGCTACACCTTC.

The table lists this clonotype with a few counts. The V call is TRBV6-5, the J call TRBJ1-3, with unresolved D. This CDR3 region has 13 residues. The V gene's germline CDR1 is MNHEY and CDR2 SVGAGI. V was pared by 4 bases and J by 10 bases, with 14 bases between. CDR3 loop: CASSSVARGTIYF. CDR3 sequence (DNA): TGTGCCAGCAGTTCGGTCGCCCGTGGGACCATATATTTT.

V is TRBV20-1 and J is TRBJ2-1; TRBD1 is a possible D gene (6 bases). This CDR3 has 15 amino acids. Looked up from germline, CDR1 is DFQATT and CDR2 is SNEGSKA (reference sequence). V was clipped by 6 bases and J by 4 bases, with 19 bases between them. The CDR3: CSAHIRDKPYNEQFF. Here the CDR3 DNA reads TGCAGTGCACATATCCGGGACAAACCGTACAATGAGCAGTTCTTC.

V gene TRBV19 combines with J gene TRBJ2-3; no clear D gene. CDR1 is LNHDA, CDR2 SQIVND, per germline (reference sequence). The length of the CDR3 is 16 residues. Trimming cost V 5 bases and J 1 base, with 16 bases left between them. The CDR3 DNA follows: TGTGCCAGTAGTGGGAAGACTGGCGGTCGCACAGATACGCAGTATTTT. This gives the protein CASSGKTGGRTDTQYF.

The CDR3 spells CASSPVAGRGETQYF. Written as DNA, the CDR3 is TGTGCCAGCAGCCCCGTAGCGGGCCGAGGAGAGACCCAGTACTTC. The V gene is TRBV7-2, the J gene TRBJ2-5; 7 bases match TRBD2. CDR1 and CDR2 (germline): SGHTA, FQGNSA. Trimming removed 5 bases from V and 4 bases from J; junction bases left unmatched: 10. The CDR3 sequence is 15 residues long.

The V and J genes are TRBV5-1 and TRBJ2-7; weak D call: TRBD2 (6 bases). The germline V gene has CDR1 SGHRS and CDR2 YFSETQ. This CDR3 spans 15 amino acids. V was shortened by 4 bases and J by 0 bases, with 14 bases between the two germline ends. In nucleotides, the CDR3 is TGCGCCAGCAGCCCCGGGGGAGGCGCCTCCTACGAGCAGTACTTC. Protein: CASSPGGGASYEQYF.

This clonotype was detected many times. The chain is built from TRBV5-1 and TRBJ1-1, with TRBD1 as a possible D gene (6 bases). The length of the CDR3 is 15 residues. V lost 2 bases to trimming and J lost 0 bases, with 11 bases between them. Germline CDR1 and CDR2: SGHRS and YFSETQ. DNA for the CDR3: TGCGCCAGCAGCTTTTCGACAGGCGTGAACACTGAAGCTTTCTTT. Amino acids: CASSFSTGVNTEAFF.

The CDR3 DNA is TGCAGTGCTTCATCCGGGACTACCCAGAGGGATGAGCAGTTCTTC. Residues: CSASSGTTQRDEQFF. The chain employs TRBV20-1 and TRBJ2-1; 7 nucleotides match TRBD2. The CDR3 contains 15 residues. CDR1 DFQATT and CDR2 SNEGSKA come from the germline V gene (reference sequence). V dropped 5 bases and J dropped 8; count of bases not matched to a gene: 15.

The table lists this clonotype with many counts. The chain has TRBV7-2 and TRBJ2-2; no reliable D call. This CDR3 has 15 residues. Trimming cost V 1 base and J 3 bases, with 9 bases left between them. Germline V gives CDR1 SGHTA, CDR2 FQGNSA. For the CDR3, the DNA is TGTGCCAGCAGCTTAGGGCGTCCCGACACCGGGGAGCTGTTTTTT. Protein sequence: CASSLGRPDTGELFF.

This chain joins TRBV12-3 or TRBV12-4 and TRBJ2-5; the D is unclear. The CDR3 consists of 13 residues. V dropped 3 bases and J dropped 5 bases, with 10 bases sitting between them. The CDR3 protein is CASSFSLYETQYF. The CDR3 coding sequence is TGTGCCAGCAGTTTTAGTTTGTACGAGACCCAGTACTTC.

The rearrangement links TRBV12-3 or TRBV12-4 to TRBJ2-7; D might be TRBD2 (6 bases). With 5 bases removed from V and 4 bases from J, the gap between germline ends came to 15 bases. This CDR3 is 14 amino acids long. DNA for the CDR3: TGTGCCAGCAGTCCGACGGTTGGGACTTACGAGCAGTACTTC. It specifies CASSPTVGTYEQYF.

This chain uses TRBV27 with TRBJ2-5; no clear D. Germline CDR1 and CDR2: MNHEY and SMNVEV (reference sequence). The CDR3 totals 13 residues. V was shortened by 3 bases and J by 1 base, with 6 bases between the two germline ends. This CDR3 is CASSFASQETQYF. The CDR3 DNA reads TGTGCCAGCAGTTTTGCCTCCCAAGAGACCCAGTACTTC.

The rearrangement links TRBV7-9 to TRBJ2-3; D is ambiguous. Looked up from germline, CDR1 is SEHNR and CDR2 is FQNEAQ (reference sequence). The CDR3 has 12 residues. Deletions cut 3 bases from V and 5 bases from J, with 6 bases between. CDR3 region: CASSFSQDTQYF. The CDR3 DNA is TGTGCCAGCAGCTTCTCCCAAGATACGCAGTATTTT.

This clonotype was recorded many times. The genes are TRBV6-2 or TRBV6-3 and TRBJ2-7; possibly TRBD1 for D (6 bases). The CDR3 is made up of 13 amino acids. The V gene lost 5 bases and the J gene lost 5 bases, with 13 bases spanning the gap. Per germline, CDR1 MNHEY and CDR2 SVGEGT. In DNA form, the CDR3 reads TGTGCCAGCAGTCCCTACAGGGACCACGAGCAGTACTTC. This translates into CASSPYRDHEQYF.

The rearrangement joins TRBV7-2 to TRBJ2-1; D not resolved. From germline, CDR1 is SGHTA and CDR2 FQGNSA. V was shortened by 5 bases and J by 4 bases, with 15 bases between the two germline ends. This CDR3 contains 15 residues. The CDR3: CASSAVVTQYNEQFF. The DNA of the CDR3 is TGTGCCAGCAGCGCCGTGGTTACTCAGTACAATGAGCAGTTCTTC.

Concerning this clonotype itself: Given a much more abundant clone one base away, this may be a read error. V and J are TRBV20-1 and TRBJ1-5; tentatively, D is TRBD1 (5 bases). CDR1 and CDR2 from the germline V gene are DFQATT and SNEGSKA (reference sequence). Trimming removed 0 bases from V and 7 bases from J, with 10 bases in between. The CDR3 is 13 amino acids. CDR3 sequence (DNA): TGCAGTGCTAGAGAGGGGGTGCAACAGCCCCAGCATTTT. Amino acid sequence: CSAREGVQQPQHF.

This clonotype was detected many times. This chain uses TRBV20-1 with TRBJ2-1; the match to TRBD2 covers 11 bases. The CDR3 is made up of 14 amino acids. J lost 9 bases, V lost 3 bases, and 7 bases had no gene match. Germline V gene lookup returns CDR1 DFQATT and CDR2 SNEGSKA (reference sequence). In nucleotides, the CDR3 is TGCAGTGCTAGCGCCCTAGCGGGAGGTGGTGAGCAGTTCTTC. Translation gives CSASALAGGGEQFF.

This clonotype was detected ten times or more. This chain connects TRBV7-9 to TRBJ2-7; 7 nucleotides match TRBD1. There are 14 residues in the CDR3. CDR1 is SEHNR, CDR2 FQNEAQ, per germline (reference sequence). V dropped 1 base and J dropped 1; count of bases not matched to a gene: 1. CDR3 loop: CASSLGGQSYEQYF. In DNA, the CDR3 is TGTGCCAGCAGCTTAGGGGGACAGTCCTACGAGCAGTACTTC.